Each of the 31 T cell receptor beta chains below was sequenced from the same sample in a study of regulatory T cells in long-lasting Graves disease. As for time point: newly diagnosed GD, antithyroid drugs for less than 3 months. PBMCs were the source of the RNA used for TCR sequencing. Building of the TCR beta libraries involved iRepertoire HTBI primers and Arm-PCR of CDR3 regions. Using its own MiXCR run on the multiplex PCR reads, TCRdb lists one record per CDR3 protein. The sample records approximately 300,000 distinct CDR3 sequences, more than 15% being singletons. Sequences were derived from peripheral blood mononuclear cells (PBMCs), sampled at new diagnosis, from a patient treated with antithyroid drugs. The receptors derive from a female donor with Graves disease.

This clonotype appeared many times. The chain combines TRBV5-4 with TRBJ2-7; D is possibly TRBD2 (6 bases). Looked up from germline, CDR1 is SGHNT and CDR2 is YYREEE (reference sequence). The CDR3 runs 14 residues. Trimming stripped 4 bases from V and 7 bases from J, with 18 bases between. For the CDR3, the DNA is TGTGCCAGCAGCCCCTTCGGGAGAGATTCGGAGCAGTACTTC. The encoded protein is CASSPFGRDSEQYF. Full variable domain (outside the CDR3, taken from reference TRBV5-4 and TRBJ2-7): ETGVTQSPTHLIKTRGQQVTLRCSSQSGHNTVSWYQQALGQGPQFIFQYYREEENGRGNFPPRFSGLQFPNYSSELNVNALELDDSALYLCASSPFGRDSEQYFGPGTRLTVT.

This clonotype was counted ten times or more. The rearrangement links TRBV7-8 to TRBJ2-3; TRBD1 or TRBD2 may be the D gene (5 bases each). V was pared by 5 bases and J by 1 base, with 19 bases between. The CDR3 consists of 17 residues. Looked up from germline, CDR1 is SGHVS and CDR2 is FQNEAQ. This CDR3 reads CASSVNGAASGTDTQYF. CDR3 DNA sequence: TGTGCCAGCAGCGTGAACGGGGCAGCGTCGGGCACAGATACGCAGTATTTT.

Comments on this clonotype: A clone one base away is much larger, so this may be a read error. The V gene is TRBV15, the J gene TRBJ2-2, with D tentatively TRBD1 (5 bases). The CDR3 has 16 residues. Germline lookup yields CDR1 LNHNV and CDR2 YYDKDF (reference sequence). As DNA, the CDR3 is TGTGCCGCCAGCAGAGAACAGGTTTTTAAAACCGGGGAGCTGTTTTTT. It is translated as CAASREQVFKTGELFF.

This clonotype has more than one count but fewer than ten. This chain joins TRBV7-9 and TRBJ2-2; no clear D. Germline assignment: CDR1 SEHNR and CDR2 FQNEAQ (reference sequence). Deletions cut 5 bases from V and 10 bases from J, with 5 bases between. The CDR3 consists of 10 residues. The CDR3 reads CASSRTELFF. CDR3 nucleotides: TGTGCCAGCAGCCGGACGGAGCTGTTTTTT. Full variable domain (remainder filled in from reference TRBV7-9 and TRBJ2-2): DTGVSQNPRHKITKRGQNVTFRCDPISEHNRLYWYRQTLGQGPEFLTYFQNEAQLEKSRLLSDRFSAERPKGSFSTLEIQRTEQGDSAMYLCASSRTELFFGEGSRLTVL.

This clonotype was counted a few times. A far larger clone is one nucleotide away, so this likely arose from a read error. The CDR3 bases are TGTGCCAGTCGACAGGGGGCTCCTTCACCCCTCCACTTT. This sequence encodes CASRQGAPSPLHF. The chain uses TRBV6-2 or TRBV6-3 and TRBJ1-6, with 10 nucleotides matching TRBD1. The CDR3 is 13 residues long. CDR1 and CDR2 from the germline V gene are MNHEY and SVGEGT. The V and J ends lost 9 bases and 9 bases, in that order; junction bases with no gene match: 5.

This clonotype showed up many times. The rearrangement uses TRBV5-1 and TRBJ2-7; 8 bases match TRBD2. Trimming took 2 bases from V and 4 from J; bases not matched to a gene: 8. There are 15 residues in the CDR3. The V gene's germline CDR1 is SGHRS and CDR2 YFSETQ. The CDR3 spells CASSFSTSGQYEQYF. The CDR3, as DNA: TGCGCCAGCAGCTTCTCCACTAGCGGACAGTACGAGCAGTACTTC.

This clonotype occurred many times. The chain joins TRBV11-2 to TRBJ2-3; D not certain. Germline V gives CDR1 SGHAT, CDR2 FQNNGV. The V end was cut by 8 bases, the J end by 6 bases, with 12 bases between. The CDR3 is made up of 12 amino acids. The CDR3 coding sequence is TGTGCCAGCGGGTCCACTTCCGATACGCAGTATTTT. As protein: CASGSTSDTQYF.

As for this clonotype: This could be a read error, since a much larger clone is one nucleotide away. The V call is TRBV7-8, the J call TRBJ2-7; possibly TRBD2 for D (6 bases). The CDR3 is 14 amino acids. Germline CDR1 reads SGHVS; CDR2 reads FQNEAQ. V was trimmed by 4 bases and J by 0 bases, leaving 10 bases between them. The CDR3, as DNA: TGTGCCAGCAGCTGGCTGGGACTCTCCTACGAGCAGTACTTC. This encodes CASSWLGLSYEQYF.

The table lists this clonotype with many counts. This chain links TRBV6-1 with TRBJ1-2; D is unresolved. Germline V CDR1 and CDR2: MNHNS, SASEGT. The CDR3 has 14 amino acids. Trimming removed 6 bases at V and 2 bases at J, with 13 bases between. CDR3 sequence reads: CASSFTDGNYGYTF. In nucleotides, the CDR3 is TGTGCCAGCAGCTTTACGGACGGAAACTATGGCTACACCTTC.

This clonotype was counted between two and nine times. The chain links TRBV30 to TRBJ2-3; D is possibly TRBD2 (6 bases). Germline lookup yields CDR1 GTSNPN and CDR2 SVGIG (reference sequence). The germline V and J ends were trimmed by 4 bases and 5 bases, with 13 bases remaining between them. The length of the CDR3 is 13 residues. Here the CDR3 reads CAWTGVGEDTQYF. CDR3 sequence (DNA): TGTGCCTGGACGGGAGTTGGGGAAGATACGCAGTATTTT.

This clonotype occurred a few times. This rearrangement joins TRBV20-1 to TRBJ2-3; 7 bases are shared with TRBD2. V shed 4 bases, J shed 5 bases, and the junction held 3 bases outside the gene matches. CDR1 and CDR2 (germline): DFQATT, SNEGSKA (reference sequence). This CDR3 spans 12 amino acids. The CDR3 region is CSAIPGGDTQYF. The CDR3 DNA reads as TGCAGTGCTATTCCGGGAGGAGATACGCAGTATTTT.

The chain carries TRBV6-2 or TRBV6-3 and TRBJ2-1, with 12 bases lining up with TRBD1. Germline lookup yields CDR1 MNHEY and CDR2 SVGEGT. V was pared by 8 bases and J by 7 bases, with 6 bases of the junction left unmatched. CDR3 size: 14 residues. CDR3 amino acids: CASSGTGGQNEQFF. CDR3 bases: TGTGCCAGCTCCGGGACAGGGGGCCAAAATGAGCAGTTCTTC.

This clonotype occurred many times. CDR3 protein: CASSDGHPFDAYEQYF. The CDR3, as DNA: TGTGCCAGCAGCGACGGACACCCGTTCGACGCCTACGAGCAGTACTTC. The chain couples TRBV6-2 or TRBV6-3 to TRBJ2-7; a weak D match, TRBD1 (5 bases). Germline CDR1 reads MNHEY; CDR2 reads SVGEGT. V was shortened by 6 bases and J by 2 bases, with 20 bases between the two germline ends. CDR3 length equals 16 residues.

The gene calls are TRBV9 and TRBJ2-2, with TRBD1 matching 8 bases. The CDR3 spans 14 residues. The V segment lost 4 bases and the J segment 6 bases; nucleotides outside the gene matches: 5. Germline CDR1 is SGDLS and CDR2 is YYNGEE. CDR3: CASSPRTGPGELFF. DNA for the CDR3: TGTGCCAGCAGCCCCCGGACAGGGCCCGGGGAGCTGTTTTTT.

This clonotype has a handful of counts. The chain joins TRBV7-9 to TRBJ1-2; no reliable D call. Germline V CDR1 and CDR2: SEHNR, FQNEAQ (reference sequence). Trimming shortened V by 6 bases and J by 6 bases, and 14 bases separated the two germline ends. The CDR3 is 13 amino acids. CDR3 residues: CASRLAADDGYTF. CDR3 coding DNA: TGTGCCAGCAGACTGGCCGCGGATGATGGCTACACCTTC.

This chain connects TRBV7-8 to TRBJ2-5, with 8 nucleotides matching TRBD2. The CDR3 has 16 amino acids. V dropped 5 bases and J dropped 2; count of bases not matched to a gene: 10. The germline V gene encodes CDR1 SGHVS and CDR2 FQNEAQ. CDR3 amino acids: CASSPGTRSAQETQYF. The DNA for the CDR3 is TGTGCCAGCAGCCCTGGGACTAGAAGTGCTCAAGAGACCCAGTACTTC.

This clonotype was found many times. The chain employs TRBV6-1 and TRBJ2-1, with 14 bases identical to TRBD2. The CDR3 contains 15 residues. The V and J ends lost 5 bases and 7 bases, in that order; junction bases with no gene match: 4. The V gene's germline CDR1 is MNHNS and CDR2 SASEGT. The CDR3: CASSTGLAGGNEQFF. CDR3 coding DNA: TGTGCCAGCAGTACAGGACTAGCGGGAGGAAATGAGCAGTTCTTC.

This clonotype was recorded many times. V and J are TRBV5-6 and TRBJ2-1, with D perhaps TRBD2 (6 bases). CDR1 SGHDT and CDR2 YYEEEE come from the germline V gene. Trimming pared 2 bases from V and 4 bases from J, leaving 16 bases between. This CDR3 spans 16 amino acids. The CDR3 DNA is TGTGCCAGCAGCTTTGCCCGGAGGGCCATTTACAATGAGCAGTTCTTC. Residues: CASSFARRAIYNEQFF.

This clonotype has a count of ten or more. The chain recombines TRBV6-2 or TRBV6-3 with TRBJ2-1, with TRBD2 matching over 12 bases. The length of the CDR3 is 15 residues. Germline CDR1 is MNHEY and CDR2 is SVGEGT. Trimming took 6 bases from V and 6 from J; bases not matched to a gene: 6. The chain's CDR3 is CASRKLAGGVNEQFF. CDR3 DNA sequence: TGTGCCAGCAGAAAACTAGCGGGAGGAGTCAATGAGCAGTTCTTC.

The table lists this clonotype with a few counts. V usage is TRBV12-3 or TRBV12-4 and J usage is TRBJ2-3; weak D call: TRBD2 (6 bases). Trimming removed 7 bases from V and 0 bases from J, with 14 bases in between. The CDR3 is 15 amino acids. The CDR3 region is CASTATGVSTDTQYF. The CDR3 coding sequence is TGTGCCAGCACCGCGACGGGGGTCAGCACAGATACGCAGTATTTT.

The chain recombines TRBV5-1 with TRBJ2-5; the D gene is possibly TRBD1 (6 bases). CDR3 length equals 13 residues. Germline values: CDR1 SGHRS, CDR2 YFSETQ. The V and J ends lost 3 bases and 3 bases respectively, with 9 bases between them. The CDR3 region has the DNA TGCGCCAGCAGCTCGGGGACAAAAGAGACCCAGTACTTC. This gives the protein CASSSGTKETQYF.

This clonotype was detected many times. The chain has TRBV2 and TRBJ2-1; D perhaps matches TRBD1 (5 bases). The length of the CDR3 is 11 residues. The germline gives CDR1 SNHLY, CDR2 FYNNEI. Trimming took off 9 bases at V and 4 bases at J, with 7 bases between the two ends. This CDR3 is CASDSYNEQFF. The CDR3, as DNA: TGTGCCAGTGACAGTTACAATGAGCAGTTCTTC.

The sample holds many counts of this clonotype. This chain joins TRBV12-3 or TRBV12-4 and TRBJ2-3; the D is unclear. V dropped 8 bases and J dropped 3 bases, with 12 bases sitting between them. The CDR3 extends over 13 amino acids. The CDR3, as DNA: TGTGCCAGCGGGAAAGACATTACAGATACGCAGTATTTT. This encodes CASGKDITDTQYF.

Note on this clonotype: At one end the junction does not follow the germline gene, possibly because of a read error. The rearrangement joins TRBV30 to TRBJ1-4; 9 nucleotides match TRBD1. CDR1 is GTSNPN and CDR2 is SVGIG in the germline V gene (reference sequence). The CDR3 is made up of 14 amino acids. The CDR3 DNA follows: TGTGCCGGGAGTGGGACAGGGACTAATGAAAAATTGTTTTTT. Its protein product is CAGSGTGTNEKLFF.

The chain uses TRBV6-9 and TRBJ1-4; unclear D gene. This CDR3 comprises 13 residues. CDR1 and CDR2 from the germline V gene are MNHGY and SVAAGI. V was cut by 4 bases and J by 7 bases, with 10 bases left in between. The CDR3 coding sequence is TGTGCCAGCAGTTTGGCAGATAGTGAAAAACTGTTTTTT. Translated, it gives CASSLADSEKLFF.

To note about this clonotype: Since a far larger clone is one base different, this is likely a read error. The V call is TRBV28, the J call TRBJ2-1; 10 bases are a match to TRBD1. V shed 6 bases and J 10 bases; nucleotides not matched to a gene: 9. Germline V CDR1 and CDR2: MDHEN, SYDVKM. This CDR3 has 14 residues. The CDR3 DNA reads as TGTGCCAGCAGCCGGGACAGGGGATTCTACGAGCAGTTCTTC. Amino acid sequence: CASSRDRGFYEQFF.

The sample holds many counts of this clonotype. The chain employs TRBV2 and TRBJ1-5, with 7 positions matching TRBD1. Trimming at V came to 6 bases and at J to 2 bases, leaving 10 bases not matched to a gene. The CDR3 extends over 16 amino acids. The germline gives CDR1 SNHLY, CDR2 FYNNEI. DNA of the CDR3: TGTGCCAGCAGACTTGACAGGGTCGGGCGCAATCAGCCCCAGCATTTT. Protein: CASRLDRVGRNQPQHF.

This clonotype was found many times. The CDR3 nucleotides are TGTGCCAGCAGTTGGCGTCGAGCGGGCGAGCAGTACTTC. It specifies CASSWRRAGEQYF. The J gene is TRBJ2-7, the V gene TRBV12-3 or TRBV12-4; D might be TRBD2 (6 bases). V was clipped by 4 bases and J by 6 bases, with 13 bases between them. CDR3 size: 13 residues.

The gene calls are TRBV6-1 and TRBJ2-5; D is unclear. Trimming cost V 2 bases and J 3 bases, with 7 bases left between them. There are 13 residues in the CDR3. Germline-derived CDR1 and CDR2 are MNHNS and SASEGT. CDR3 nucleotide sequence: TGTGCCAGCAGTGAAAGTCAGAAAGAGACCCAGTACTTC. Translated: CASSESQKETQYF.

The V call is TRBV25-1, the J call TRBJ1-2; tentatively, D is TRBD1 (6 bases). Trimming took off 8 bases at V and 3 bases at J, with 13 bases between the two ends. Germline V CDR1 and CDR2: MGHDK, SYGVNS. There are 13 residues in the CDR3. The chain's CDR3 is CASAGDNDYGYTF. CDR3 nucleotide sequence: TGTGCCAGCGCCGGGGACAACGACTATGGCTACACCTTC.

This clonotype appeared many times. V is TRBV19 and J is TRBJ1-1, with a possible D match to TRBD1 (6 bases). This CDR3 has 18 residues. CDR1 is LNHDA and CDR2 is SQIVND in the germline V gene (reference sequence). The V end was cut by 4 bases, the J end by 0 bases, with 21 bases between. CDR3 protein: CASSTSQGVRKLNTEAFF. In DNA form, the CDR3 reads TGTGCCAGTAGTACCTCACAGGGAGTCAGAAAGTTGAACACTGAAGCTTTCTTT.